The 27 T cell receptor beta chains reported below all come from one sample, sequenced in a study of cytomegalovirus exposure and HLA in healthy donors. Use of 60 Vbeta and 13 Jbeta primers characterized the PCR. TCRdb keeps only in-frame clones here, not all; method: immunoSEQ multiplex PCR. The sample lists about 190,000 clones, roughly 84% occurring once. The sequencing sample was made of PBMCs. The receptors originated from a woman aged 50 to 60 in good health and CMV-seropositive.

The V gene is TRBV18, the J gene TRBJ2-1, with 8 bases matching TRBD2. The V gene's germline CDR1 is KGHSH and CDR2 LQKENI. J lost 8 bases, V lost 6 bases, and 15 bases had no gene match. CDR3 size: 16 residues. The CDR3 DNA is TGTGCCAGCTCTCCGGGACTAGGGTTGAGTAGCGATGAGCAGTTCTTC. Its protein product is CASSPGLGLSSDEQFF.

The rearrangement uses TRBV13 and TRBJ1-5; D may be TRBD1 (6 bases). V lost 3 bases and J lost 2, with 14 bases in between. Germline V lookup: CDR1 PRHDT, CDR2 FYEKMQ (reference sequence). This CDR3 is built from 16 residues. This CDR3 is CASSLGGQWGNQPQHF. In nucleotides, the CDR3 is TGTGCCAGCAGCTTGGGTGGACAGTGGGGCAATCAGCCCCAGCATTTT.

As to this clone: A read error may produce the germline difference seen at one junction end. DNA of the CDR3: TGTTCCAGCAGCTTACTACAGGCCAACACCGGGGAGCTGTTTTTT. This encodes CSSSLLQANTGELFF. The chain is built from TRBV7-9 and TRBJ2-2, with D maybe TRBD1 (5 bases). This CDR3 has 15 amino acids. The germline gives CDR1 SEHNR, CDR2 FQNEAQ (reference sequence).

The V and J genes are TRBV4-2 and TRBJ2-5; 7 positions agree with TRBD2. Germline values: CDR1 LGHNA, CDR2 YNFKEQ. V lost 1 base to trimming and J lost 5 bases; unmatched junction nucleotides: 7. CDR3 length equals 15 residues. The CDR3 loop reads CASSQVVTSYETQYF. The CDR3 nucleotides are TGTGCCAGCAGCCAAGTGGTGACTAGCTATGAGACCCAGTACTTC.

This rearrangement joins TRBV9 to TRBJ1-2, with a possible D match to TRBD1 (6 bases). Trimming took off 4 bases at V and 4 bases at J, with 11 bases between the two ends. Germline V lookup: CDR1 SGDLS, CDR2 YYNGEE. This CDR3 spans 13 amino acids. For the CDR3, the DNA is TGTGCCAGCAGCTCAGGGGTGGCCTATGGCTACACCTTC. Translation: CASSSGVAYGYTF.

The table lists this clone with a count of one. This chain's CDR3 is CASSSGQGNYGYTF. CDR3 coding DNA: TGTGCCAGCAGCTCCGGACAGGGGAACTATGGCTACACCTTC. The V call is TRBV9, the J call TRBJ1-2; 9 bases align to TRBD1. CDR3 length: 14 residues. Per germline, CDR1 SGDLS and CDR2 YYNGEE. The V gene end was trimmed by 4 bases and the J gene end by 2 bases; junction bases not matched to a gene: 3.

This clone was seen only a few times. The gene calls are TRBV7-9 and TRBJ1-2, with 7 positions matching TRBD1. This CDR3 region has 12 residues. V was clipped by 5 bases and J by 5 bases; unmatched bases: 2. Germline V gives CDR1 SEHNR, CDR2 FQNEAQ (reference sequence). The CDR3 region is CASSQTGYGYTF. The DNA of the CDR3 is TGTGCCAGCAGCCAGACAGGGTATGGCTACACCTTC.

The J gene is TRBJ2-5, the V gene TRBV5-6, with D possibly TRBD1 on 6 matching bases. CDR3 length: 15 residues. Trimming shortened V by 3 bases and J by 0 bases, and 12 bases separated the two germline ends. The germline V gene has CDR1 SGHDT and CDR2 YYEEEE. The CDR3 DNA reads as TGTGCCAGCAGCTCAACCACAGGGAACCAAGAGACCCAGTACTTC. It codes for CASSSTTGNQETQYF.

CDR3 loop: CASSLAGHDNSPLHF. The CDR3 nucleotides are TGTGCCAGCAGTTTGGCAGGGCATGATAATTCACCCCTCCACTTT. The gene calls are TRBV27 and TRBJ1-6, with TRBD1 as a possible D gene (5 bases). Germline V lookup: CDR1 MNHEY, CDR2 SMNVEV (reference sequence). V lost 3 bases to trimming and J lost 5 bases, with 11 bases between them. The length of the CDR3 is 15 residues.

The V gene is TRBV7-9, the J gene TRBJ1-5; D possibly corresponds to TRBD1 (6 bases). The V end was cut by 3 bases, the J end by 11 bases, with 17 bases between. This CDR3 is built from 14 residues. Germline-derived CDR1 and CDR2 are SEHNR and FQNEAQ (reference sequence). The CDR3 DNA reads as TGTGCCAGCAGCTTTAGCGCCTCGGACAGTACCCAGCATTTT. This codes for CASSFSASDSTQHF.

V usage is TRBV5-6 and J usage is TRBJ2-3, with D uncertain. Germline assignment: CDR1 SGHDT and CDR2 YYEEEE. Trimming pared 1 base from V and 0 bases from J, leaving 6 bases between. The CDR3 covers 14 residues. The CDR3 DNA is TGTGCCAGCAGCTTGAAGCCCAGCACAGATACGCAGTATTTT. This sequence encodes CASSLKPSTDTQYF. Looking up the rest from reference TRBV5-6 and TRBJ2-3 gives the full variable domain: DAGVTQSPTHLIKTRGQQVTLRCSPKSGHDTVSWYQQALGQGPQFIFQYYEEEERQRGNFPDRFSGHQFPNYSSELNVNALLLGDSALYLCASSLKPSTDTQYFGPGTRLTVL.

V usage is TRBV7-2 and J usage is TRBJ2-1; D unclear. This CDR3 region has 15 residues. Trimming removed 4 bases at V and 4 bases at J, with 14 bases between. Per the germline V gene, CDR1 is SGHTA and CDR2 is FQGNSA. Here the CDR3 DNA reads TGTGCCAGCAGCTCGAGGCCCCGACCTTACAATGAGCAGTTCTTC. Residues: CASSSRPRPYNEQFF.

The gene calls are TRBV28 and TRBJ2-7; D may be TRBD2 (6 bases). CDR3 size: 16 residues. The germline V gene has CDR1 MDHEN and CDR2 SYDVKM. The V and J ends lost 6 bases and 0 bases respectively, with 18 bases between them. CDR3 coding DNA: TGTGCCAGCAGCCTTCCCTGGGGGGATAGCTCCTACGAGCAGTACTTC. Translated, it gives CASSLPWGDSSYEQYF.

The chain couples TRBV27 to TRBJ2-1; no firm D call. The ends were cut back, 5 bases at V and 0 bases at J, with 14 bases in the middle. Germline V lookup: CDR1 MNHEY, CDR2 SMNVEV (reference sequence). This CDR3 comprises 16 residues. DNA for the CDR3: TGTGCCAGCAGTCCATCACCCCGCAGCTCCTACAATGAGCAGTTCTTC. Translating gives CASSPSPRSSYNEQFF.

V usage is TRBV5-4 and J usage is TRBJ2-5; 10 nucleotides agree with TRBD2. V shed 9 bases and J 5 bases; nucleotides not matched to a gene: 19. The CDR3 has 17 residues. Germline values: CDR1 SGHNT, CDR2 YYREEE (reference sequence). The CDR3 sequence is CATRSSVKAGGHETQYF. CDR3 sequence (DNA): TGTGCCACCCGCTCCTCCGTTAAAGCGGGGGGGCATGAGACCCAGTACTTC. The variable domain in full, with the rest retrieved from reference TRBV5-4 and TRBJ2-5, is ETGVTQSPTHLIKTRGQQVTLRCSSQSGHNTVSWYQQALGQGPQFIFQYYREEENGRGNFPPRFSGLQFPNYSSELNVNALELDDSALYLCATRSSVKAGGHETQYFGPGTRLLVL.

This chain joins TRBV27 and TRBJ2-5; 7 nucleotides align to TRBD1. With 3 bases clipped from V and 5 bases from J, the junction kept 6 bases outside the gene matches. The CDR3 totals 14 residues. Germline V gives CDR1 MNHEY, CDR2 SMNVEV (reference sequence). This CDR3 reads CASSFGTDPETQYF. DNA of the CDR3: TGTGCCAGCAGTTTTGGGACAGATCCCGAGACCCAGTACTTC.

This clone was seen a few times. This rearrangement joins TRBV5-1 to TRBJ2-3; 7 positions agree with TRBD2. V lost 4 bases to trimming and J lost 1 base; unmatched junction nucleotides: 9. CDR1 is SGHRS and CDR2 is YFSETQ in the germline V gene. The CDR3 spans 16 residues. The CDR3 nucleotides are TGCGCCAGCAGCCGGGGGACGGCGGGGGGCACAGATACGCAGTATTTT. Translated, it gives CASSRGTAGGTDTQYF.

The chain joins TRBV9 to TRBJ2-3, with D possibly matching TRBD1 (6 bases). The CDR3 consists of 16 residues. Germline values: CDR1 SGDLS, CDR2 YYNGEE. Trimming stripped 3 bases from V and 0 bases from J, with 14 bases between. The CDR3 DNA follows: TGTGCCAGCAGCGCCCACCCCGGGACAAGCACAGATACGCAGTATTTT. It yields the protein CASSAHPGTSTDTQYF. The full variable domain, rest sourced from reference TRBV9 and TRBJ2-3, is DSGVTQTPKHLITATGQRVTLRCSPRSGDLSVYWYQQSLDQGLQFLIQYYNGEERAKGNILERFSAQQFPDLHSELNLSSLELGDSALYFCASSAHPGTSTDTQYFGPGTRLTVL.

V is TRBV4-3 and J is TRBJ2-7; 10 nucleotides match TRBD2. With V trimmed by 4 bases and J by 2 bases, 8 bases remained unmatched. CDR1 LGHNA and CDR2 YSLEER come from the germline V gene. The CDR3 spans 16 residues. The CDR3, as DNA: TGCGCCAGCAGCCGCTCTAGCGGGGGCCCCCCCTACGAGCAGTACTTC. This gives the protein CASSRSSGGPPYEQYF.

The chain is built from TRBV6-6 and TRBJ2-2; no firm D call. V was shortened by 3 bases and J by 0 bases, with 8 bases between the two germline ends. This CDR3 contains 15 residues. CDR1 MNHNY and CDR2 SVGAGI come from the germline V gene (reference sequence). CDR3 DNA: TGTGCCAGCAGTTATAGCCGGGCGAACACCGGGGAGCTGTTTTTT. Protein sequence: CASSYSRANTGELFF.

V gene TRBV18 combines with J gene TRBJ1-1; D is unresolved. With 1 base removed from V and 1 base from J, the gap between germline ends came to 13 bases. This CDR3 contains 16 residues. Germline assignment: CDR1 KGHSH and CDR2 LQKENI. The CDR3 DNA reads TGTGCCAGCTCACCACTGGAGGGATCCTCGAACACTGAAGCTTTCTTT. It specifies CASSPLEGSSNTEAFF.

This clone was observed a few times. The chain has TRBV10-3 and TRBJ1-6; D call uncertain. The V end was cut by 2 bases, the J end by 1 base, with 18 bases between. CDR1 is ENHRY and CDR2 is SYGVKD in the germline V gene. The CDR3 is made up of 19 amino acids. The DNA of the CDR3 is TGTGCCATCAGTGAGCATCTAGGCCTCCTCGGTTCCTATAATTCACCCCTCCACTTT. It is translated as CAISEHLGLLGSYNSPLHF.

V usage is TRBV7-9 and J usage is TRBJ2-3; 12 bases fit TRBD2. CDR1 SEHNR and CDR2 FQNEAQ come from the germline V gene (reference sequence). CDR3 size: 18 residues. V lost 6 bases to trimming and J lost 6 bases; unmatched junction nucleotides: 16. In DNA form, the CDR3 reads TGTGCCAGCAGACGCCTCACTAGCGGGGGGTCCCTAGCGGATACGCAGTATTTT. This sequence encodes CASRRLTSGGSLADTQYF.

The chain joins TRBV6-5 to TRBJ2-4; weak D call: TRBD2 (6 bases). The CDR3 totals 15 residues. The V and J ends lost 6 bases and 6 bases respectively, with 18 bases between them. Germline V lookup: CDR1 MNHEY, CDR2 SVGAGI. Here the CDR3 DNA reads TGTGCCAGCAGCCCGCATCTCGGGGGAGGAAACATTCAGTACTTC. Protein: CASSPHLGGGNIQYF.

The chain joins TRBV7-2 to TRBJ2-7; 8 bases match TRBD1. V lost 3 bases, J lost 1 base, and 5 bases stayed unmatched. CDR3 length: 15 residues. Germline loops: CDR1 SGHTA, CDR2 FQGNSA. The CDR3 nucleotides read TGTGCCAGCAGCTTCGGACAGGGACCGTCCTACGAGCAGTACTTC. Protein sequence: CASSFGQGPSYEQYF. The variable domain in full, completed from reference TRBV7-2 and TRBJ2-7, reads GAGVSQSPSNKVTEKGKDVELRCDPISGHTALYWYRQSLGQGLEFLIYFQGNSAPDKSGLPSDRFSAERTGGSVSTLTIQRTQQEDSAVYLCASSFGQGPSYEQYFGPGTRLTVT.

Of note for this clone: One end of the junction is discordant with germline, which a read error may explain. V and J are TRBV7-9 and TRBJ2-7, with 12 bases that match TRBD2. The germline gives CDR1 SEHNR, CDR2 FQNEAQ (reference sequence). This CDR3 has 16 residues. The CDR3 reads CSSSLLAGGVNYEQYF. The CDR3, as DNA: TGTTCCAGCAGCTTACTAGCGGGGGGAGTCAACTACGAGCAGTACTTC.

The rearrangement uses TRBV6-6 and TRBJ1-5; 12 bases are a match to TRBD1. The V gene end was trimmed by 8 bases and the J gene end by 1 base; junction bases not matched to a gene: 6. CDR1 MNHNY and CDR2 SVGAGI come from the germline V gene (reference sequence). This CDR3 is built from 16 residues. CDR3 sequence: CASSGTGGGSNQPQHF. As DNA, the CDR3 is TGTGCCAGCTCCGGGACAGGGGGCGGGAGCAATCAGCCCCAGCATTTT.